The T cell receptor (beta chain) under discussion was sequenced for a study of blood T cell repertoires in COVID-19. At the level of the study: Samples representing acute and convalescent COVID-19 were sourced from the United States, Italy and Spain. Sources were T cells, B-cell-depleted T cells, or PBMCs; the material itself was cDNA or gDNA.

Per the original data handling: Estimation of nucleated cell counts was performed using reference gene primer amplification. TCRdb's copy holds only in-frame clones and misses some; the assay was immunoSEQ multiplex PCR. D and trimming come from the DNA, and the V and J calls and clone size come from that table. Here the sample spans a few hundred thousand clones, about 79% being singletons. The CDR3 sequence is 19 residues long. The V end was cut by 0 bases, the J end by 0 bases, with 21 bases between. The rearrangement uses TRBV23-1 and TRBJ2-7; tentatively, D is TRBD1 (5 bases). TRBV23-1 is an ORF, with its function uncertain. The sequence was collected from a middle-aged woman who had recovered from COVID-19. The sample consisted of peripheral blood. CDR3 sequence: CASSQSRQGSTLYSYEQYF. The CDR3 DNA sequence: TGCGCCAGCAGTCAATCGAGGCAGGGTAGTACCCTATACTCCTACGAGCAGTACTTC.